Shown below are 21 T cell receptor beta chains from a single sample sequenced in a study of graft-versus-host responses after intestinal transplantation. The method was immunoSEQ multiplex PCR; TCRdb's version includes in-frame clones alone and lacks a portion of them. The sample holds about 18,000 clones, approximately 80% seen once. The sample consisted of PBMCs, taken 14 days after transplant. These receptors were taken from a human patient who received an intestinal transplant, so some T cells may come from the graft donor.

This rearrangement joins TRBV11-2 to TRBJ2-5; TRBD1 aligns across 8 bases. CDR3 length: 14 residues. Germline trimming cut 5 bases from V and 4 bases from J; bases unmatched to any gene: 6. CDR1 is SGHAT, CDR2 FQNNGV, per germline. As DNA, the CDR3 is TGTGCCAGCAGCGGACAGGGTTTGGGAGAGACCCAGTACTTC. Protein product: CASSGQGLGETQYF.

The chain has TRBV2 and TRBJ1-2; TRBD1 might be the D (5 bases). The CDR3 runs 11 residues. V lost 7 bases and J 14 bases, leaving 17 bases between the germline ends. CDR1 SNHLY and CDR2 FYNNEI come from the germline V gene. The CDR3 sequence: CASTYGGAGTF. For the CDR3, the DNA is TGTGCCAGCACCTACGGTGGGGCCGGTACCTTC. Full variable domain (outside the CDR3, taken from reference TRBV2 and TRBJ1-2): EPEVTQTPSHQVTQMGQEVILRCVPISNHLYFYWYRQILGQKVEFLVSFYNNEISEKSEIFDDQFSVERPDGSNFTLKIRSTKLEDSAMYFCASTYGGAGTFGSGTRLTVV.

This chain joins TRBV4-1 and TRBJ1-1; D is unclear. V was pared by 0 bases and J by 3 bases, with 14 bases between. CDR1 is MGHRA and CDR2 is YSYEKL in the germline V gene. The CDR3 loop spans 16 amino acids. CDR3 region: CASSQEGGTVDTEAFF. CDR3 bases: TGCGCCAGCAGCCAAGAAGGCGGCACCGTGGACACTGAAGCTTTCTTT.

The rearrangement links TRBV5-4 to TRBJ2-7; 8 positions match TRBD1. V shed 2 bases and J 5 bases; nucleotides not matched to a gene: 9. This CDR3 is built from 15 residues. Germline-derived CDR1 and CDR2 are SGHNT and YYREEE (reference sequence). For the CDR3, the DNA is TGTGCCAGCAGCTTCGGAGGGACAGGCGTCGACGAGCAGTACTTC. Its translation is CASSFGGTGVDEQYF.

The chain uses TRBV5-1 and TRBJ2-3, with D maybe TRBD2 (5 bases). This CDR3 is built from 15 residues. Germline V gene data show CDR1 as SGHRS and CDR2 as YFSETQ. The V end was cut by 3 bases, the J end by 0 bases, with 11 bases between. CDR3 sequence: CASSSQRHSTDTQYF. CDR3 nucleotide sequence: TGCGCCAGCAGCTCGCAGCGGCATAGCACAGATACGCAGTATTTT. The variable domain in full, with the rest retrieved from reference TRBV5-1 and TRBJ2-3, is KAGVTQTPRYLIKTRGQQVTLSCSPISGHRSVSWYQQTPGQGLQFLFEYFSETQRNKGNFPGRFSGRQFSNSRSEMNVSTLELGDSALYLCASSSQRHSTDTQYFGPGTRLTVL.

The J gene is TRBJ2-1, the V gene TRBV9; a weak D match, TRBD2 (6 bases). Trimming removed 4 bases at V and 5 bases at J, with 16 bases between. Per the germline V gene, CDR1 is SGDLS and CDR2 is YYNGEE. CDR3 length equals 15 residues. The DNA of the CDR3 is TGTGCCAGCAGCCTACGACTAGGGGCTAACAATGAGCAGTTCTTC. Residues: CASSLRLGANNEQFF.

This chain uses TRBV5-6 with TRBJ1-1; TRBD1 might be the D (5 bases). The V and J ends lost 4 bases and 7 bases respectively, with 14 bases between them. In germline, CDR1 is SGHDT, CDR2 YYEEEE. The CDR3 has 13 residues. The CDR3, as DNA: TGTGCCAGCAGCGCGGAGGGGATCTATGAAGCTTTCTTT. Translation gives CASSAEGIYEAFF.

This clone was seen a handful of times. This chain links TRBV10-1 with TRBJ2-7; D is unclear. Germline V lookup: CDR1 WNHNN, CDR2 SYGVQD (reference sequence). This CDR3 is built from 14 residues. The V end lost 3 bases, the J end lost 3 bases, and 12 bases lay between the germline ends. CDR3 amino acids: CASSERGRLYEQYF. In DNA form, the CDR3 reads TGCGCCAGCAGTGAACGCGGCAGGCTCTACGAGCAGTACTTC.

This clone was seen just once. The chain employs TRBV28 and TRBJ2-1, with D unclear. Germline V lookup: CDR1 MDHEN, CDR2 SYDVKM. The CDR3 runs to 14 residues. The ends were cut back, 3 bases at V and 12 bases at J, with 18 bases in the middle. The CDR3 DNA is TGTGCCAGCAGTTTTCCCTTATCTAGGAAACGGCAGTTCTTC. Protein: CASSFPLSRKRQFF.

The chain employs TRBV7-6 and TRBJ1-2; 7 bases are shared with TRBD1. Germline-derived CDR1 and CDR2 are SGHVS and FNYEAQ. V lost 3 bases to trimming and J lost 6 bases; unmatched junction nucleotides: 13. The CDR3 contains 16 residues. Here the CDR3 reads CASSLKESGTADGYTF. The CDR3 DNA reads as TGTGCCAGCAGCTTGAAAGAATCCGGGACAGCCGATGGCTACACCTTC. Complete variable domain (other parts from reference TRBV7-6 and TRBJ1-2): GAGVSQSPRYKVTKRGQDVALRCDPISGHVSLYWYRQALGQGPEFLTYFNYEAQQDKSGLPNDRFSAERPEGSISTLTIQRTEQRDSAMYRCASSLKESGTADGYTFGSGTRLTVV.

The gene calls are TRBV11-2 and TRBJ1-1; 9 nucleotides line up with TRBD1. The CDR3 runs to 18 residues. V lost 5 bases, J lost 4 bases, and 17 bases stayed unmatched. In germline, CDR1 is SGHAT, CDR2 FQNNGV. CDR3 in amino acids: CASSEHRGQGIVGTEAFF. The CDR3 DNA follows: TGTGCCAGCAGCGAACATCGGGGACAGGGTATCGTTGGCACTGAAGCTTTCTTT. Together with reference TRBV11-2 and TRBJ1-1, the CDR3 gives the full variable domain: EAGVAQSPRYKIIEKRQSVAFWCNPISGHATLYWYQQILGQGPKLLIQFQNNGVVDDSQLPKDRFSAERLKGVDSTLKIQPAKLEDSAVYLCASSEHRGQGIVGTEAFFGQGTRLTVV.

The V and J genes are TRBV6-5 and TRBJ2-3, with 11 bases identical to TRBD1. This CDR3 has 14 residues. Trimming took 11 bases from V and 5 from J; bases not matched to a gene: 9. CDR1 and CDR2 from the germline V gene are MNHEY and SVGAGI. Written as DNA, the CDR3 is TGTGCCGCTCAGGACAGGGGGCGAGGAGATACGCAGTATTTT. Its translation: CAAQDRGRGDTQYF.

The genes are TRBV4-1 and TRBJ2-5; TRBD1 matches 8 bases. Germline V gene data show CDR1 as MGHRA and CDR2 as YSYEKL. Trimming took 3 bases from V and 1 from J; bases not matched to a gene: 4. The CDR3 spans 15 residues. The CDR3 sequence is CASSHLTGAQETQYF. The CDR3 coding sequence is TGCGCCAGCAGCCACTTGACAGGGGCCCAAGAGACCCAGTACTTC.

The rearrangement links TRBV7-9 to TRBJ1-3, with a weak D call TRBD1 (6 bases). V lost 1 base and J 4 bases, leaving 17 bases between the germline ends. Germline lookup yields CDR1 SEHNR and CDR2 FQNEAQ (reference sequence). The CDR3 sequence is 17 residues long. In nucleotides, the CDR3 is TGTGCCAGCAGCTTAGACTGGACAGCTGGAATAGGAAACACCATATATTTT. Residues: CASSLDWTAGIGNTIYF. The full variable domain, rest sourced from reference TRBV7-9 and TRBJ1-3, is DTGVSQNPRHKITKRGQNVTFRCDPISEHNRLYWYRQTLGQGPEFLTYFQNEAQLEKSRLLSDRFSAERPKGSFSTLEIQRTEQGDSAMYLCASSLDWTAGIGNTIYFGEGSWLTVV.

The rearrangement uses TRBV5-4 and TRBJ1-2, with D possibly matching TRBD1 (5 bases). The CDR3 contains 11 residues. Germline V gene data show CDR1 as SGHNT and CDR2 as YYREEE (reference sequence). Trimming removed 9 bases from V and 3 bases from J, with 9 bases in between. CDR3 protein: CAIGGHYGYTF. Written as DNA, the CDR3 is TGTGCCATCGGGGGTCACTATGGCTACACCTTC.

This rearrangement joins TRBV7-3 to TRBJ2-1; TRBD1 matches at 10 bases. V lost 4 bases, J lost 3 bases, and 6 bases stayed unmatched. The CDR3 sequence is 16 residues long. Germline-derived CDR1 and CDR2 are SGHTA and FQGTGA. The CDR3 reads CASSSPGTGVYNEQFF. The CDR3 DNA sequence: TGTGCCAGCAGCTCCCCCGGGACAGGGGTCTACAATGAGCAGTTCTTC.

The chain recombines TRBV6-5 with TRBJ2-7, with unresolved D. Deletions cut 4 bases from V and 6 bases from J, with 13 bases between. The CDR3 is 13 residues long. Germline V gene sequence: CDR1 MNHEY, CDR2 SVGAGI. CDR3 coding DNA: TGTGCCAGCAGTTTTGAGACCGAGTCCGAGCAGTACTTC. Its protein product is CASSFETESEQYF.

V is TRBV2 and J is TRBJ1-3; 7 bases align to TRBD1. V dropped 10 bases and J dropped 2; count of bases not matched to a gene: 2. The CDR3 is made up of 12 amino acids. Per the germline V gene, CDR1 is SNHLY and CDR2 is FYNNEI. The CDR3 loop is CANQGAGNTIYF. The DNA for the CDR3 is TGTGCCAATCAGGGGGCTGGAAACACCATATATTTT.

The V gene is TRBV2, the J gene TRBJ2-3; D is unclear. Germline CDR1 SNHLY, CDR2 FYNNEI. This CDR3 spans 15 amino acids. Trimming shortened V by 4 bases and J by 4 bases, and 15 bases separated the two germline ends. In DNA form, the CDR3 reads TGTGCCAGCAGTGGTCCCCCCGGCTTCCCAGATACGCAGTATTTT. It specifies CASSGPPGFPDTQYF.

The V and J genes are TRBV5-4 and TRBJ1-1, with D maybe TRBD1 (5 bases). The CDR3 extends over 15 amino acids. Germline V CDR1 and CDR2: SGHNT, YYREEE (reference sequence). The V end was cut by 5 bases, the J end by 0 bases, with 14 bases between. CDR3 in amino acids: CASSDGTVMNTEAFF. The CDR3 region has the DNA TGTGCCAGCAGTGATGGGACTGTTATGAACACTGAAGCTTTCTTT.

This rearrangement joins TRBV7-6 to TRBJ2-7; 9 nucleotides line up with TRBD1. V was clipped by 4 bases and J by 2 bases; unmatched bases: 6. The germline CDR1 and CDR2 sequences are SGHVS and FNYEAQ. This CDR3 contains 15 residues. The CDR3 protein is CASSSGTGSAYEQYF. Here the CDR3 DNA reads TGTGCCAGCAGCTCAGGGACAGGGAGCGCCTACGAGCAGTACTTC.